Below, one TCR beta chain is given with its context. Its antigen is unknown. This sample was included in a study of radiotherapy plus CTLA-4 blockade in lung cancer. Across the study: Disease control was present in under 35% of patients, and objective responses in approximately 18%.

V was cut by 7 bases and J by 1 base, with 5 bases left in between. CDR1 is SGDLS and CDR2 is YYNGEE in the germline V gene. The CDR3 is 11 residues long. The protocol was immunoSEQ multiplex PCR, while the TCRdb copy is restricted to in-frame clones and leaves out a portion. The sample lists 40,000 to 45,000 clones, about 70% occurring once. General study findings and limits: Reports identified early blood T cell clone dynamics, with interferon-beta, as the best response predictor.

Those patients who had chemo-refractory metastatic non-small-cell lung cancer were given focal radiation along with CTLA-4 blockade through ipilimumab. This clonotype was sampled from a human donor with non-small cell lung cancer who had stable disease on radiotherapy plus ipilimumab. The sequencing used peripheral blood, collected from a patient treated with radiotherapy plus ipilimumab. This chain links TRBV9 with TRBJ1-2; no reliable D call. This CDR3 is CASSNNYGYTF. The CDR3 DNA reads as TGTGCCAGCTCCAATAACTATGGCTACACCTTC.